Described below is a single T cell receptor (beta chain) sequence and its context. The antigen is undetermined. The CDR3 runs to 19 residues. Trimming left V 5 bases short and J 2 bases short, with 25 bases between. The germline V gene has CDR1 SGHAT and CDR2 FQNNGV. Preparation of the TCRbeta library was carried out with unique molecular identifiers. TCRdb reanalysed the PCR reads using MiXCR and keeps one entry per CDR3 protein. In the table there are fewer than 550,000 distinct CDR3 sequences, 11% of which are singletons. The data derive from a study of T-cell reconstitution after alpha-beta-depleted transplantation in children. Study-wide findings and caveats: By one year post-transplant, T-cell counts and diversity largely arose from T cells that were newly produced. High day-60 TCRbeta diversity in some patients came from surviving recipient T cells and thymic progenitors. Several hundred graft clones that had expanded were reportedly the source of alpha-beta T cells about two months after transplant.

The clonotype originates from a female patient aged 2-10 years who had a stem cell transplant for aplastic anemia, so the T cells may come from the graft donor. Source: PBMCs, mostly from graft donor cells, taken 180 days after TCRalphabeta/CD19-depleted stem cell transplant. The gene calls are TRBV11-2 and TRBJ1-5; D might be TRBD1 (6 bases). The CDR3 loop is CASSPRPHTSGEGNQPQHF. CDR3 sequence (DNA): TGTGCCAGCAGCCCCCGTCCCCATACGTCAGGGGAGGGCAATCAGCCCCAGCATTTT.